These T cell receptor beta chains were read from a single sample in a study of identical twins. TCRdb reanalysed the 5' RACE reads using MiXCR and keeps one entry per CDR3 protein. The sample has some 96,000 distinct CDR3 sequences; around 5.5% are singletons. Sequenced material: memory T cells sorted from blood. The receptors here all came from a woman aged 45-60 years in good health. The CDR3 runs from the conserved cysteine through the conserved F or W. A D gene is named only where the DNA matches it firmly.

d_call v_call cdr3_aa
NA TRBV6-6 CASSDDPYEQYF
TRBD1 TRBV6-4 CASSDGTGGDTQYF
NA TRBV20-1 CSASRQGRTDTQYF
NA TRBV7-2 CASSLAVGGNQPQHF
NA TRBV14 CASSHGSGSALRGEQFF
TRBD1 TRBV6-2/TRBV6-3 CASKDRGSTEAFF
NA TRBV9 CASSVRDEETQYF
NA TRBV20-1 CSARDENNEQFF
TRBD2 TRBV7-9 CASSSNPGLAGNKAYEQYF
NA TRBV2 CASTGRDMNTGELFF
TRBD2 TRBV28 CASSQWGTTSTDTQYF
NA TRBV7-9 CASSPGPLETQYF
NA TRBV7-2 CASSLVGPGIF
NA TRBV12-3/TRBV12-4 CASSPFGGRNQPQHF
TRBD2 TRBV3-1 CASSQVLAGDYRNNEQFF
TRBD2 TRBV25-1 CASIQREGCSYNEQFF
NA TRBV4-1 CASSQAVFSWYGYTF
NA TRBV11-3 CASSLVVYLMGDQDQETQYF
TRBD2 TRBV24-1 CATRAGGPSGEQFF
NA TRBV4-1 CASSPLDPYEQFF
NA TRBV12-3/TRBV12-4 CASSLLNLRVQAFF
TRBD2 TRBV10-1 CASSSGRESDTQYF
NA TRBV5-1 CASSPQGNANTGELFF
NA TRBV11-3 CASSLTVGTTGELFF
TRBD1 TRBV12-3/TRBV12-4 CASRRWTGGLVNTEAFF
NA TRBV6-6 CASTKLEGNEQFF
NA TRBV2 CAGLEASSNEQFF
NA TRBV20-1 CSARVDGYNEKLFF
TRBD2 TRBV14 CASSHMGLAGGKGNTGELFF
NA TRBV12-3/TRBV12-4 CASSPGQFLRNTGELFF
TRBD1 TRBV25-1 CASSWGMTGGSEKLFF
TRBD1 TRBV5-6 CASSPGQGALYGYTF
TRBD1 TRBV11-2 CASSPPGTGGLGYTF
TRBD1 TRBV7-7 CASSDRGETQYF
TRBD2 TRBV4-1 CASSQSWAGVRDTQYF